These 23 T cell receptor beta chains were all obtained from the same sample, sequenced in a study of T cells after yellow fever vaccination. TCRdb independently ran MiXCR on the 5' RACE reads; one entry per CDR3 protein. Here the sample spans some 110,000 distinct CDR3 sequences, 7.4% being singletons. Sequenced here: CD4+ T cells sorted from PBMCs, sampled roughly 10 days after the first yellow fever vaccination. These receptors were collected from a man aged 18 to 30 who received the YFV17D yellow fever vaccine.

This clonotype was found many times. The chain couples TRBV28 to TRBJ2-5; 9 nucleotides agree with TRBD1. The germline V gene has CDR1 MDHEN and CDR2 SYDVKM. The V and J ends lost 7 bases and 5 bases, in that order; junction bases with no gene match: 14. The CDR3 spans 16 residues. The CDR3 DNA follows: TGTGCCAGCATCCCGCCCCCGGGACAGGGCGGGGAGACCCAGTACTTC. It encodes CASIPPPGQGGETQYF.

This clonotype occurred a few times. The V gene is TRBV11-3, the J gene TRBJ2-1; weak D call: TRBD2 (5 bases). CDR1 and CDR2 from the germline V gene are SGHNT and YENEEA. This CDR3 is built from 14 residues. Trimming left V 5 bases short and J 8 bases short, with 16 bases between. DNA of the CDR3: TGTGCCAGCAGCGATGGTTCGGTGAGGGATGAGCAGTTCTTC. Encoded protein: CASSDGSVRDEQFF. The full variable domain, rest sourced from reference TRBV11-3 and TRBJ2-1, is EAGVVQSPRYKIIEKKQPVAFWCNPISGHNTLYWYLQNLGQGPELLIRYENEEAVDDSQLPKDRFSAERLKGVDSTLKIQPAELGDSAVYLCASSDGSVRDEQFFGPGTRLTVL.

The chain couples TRBV9 to TRBJ2-5; tentatively, D is TRBD1 or TRBD2 (5 bases each). V lost 4 bases, J lost 5 bases, and 15 bases lay in between. The CDR3 is 14 residues long. The germline V gene has CDR1 SGDLS and CDR2 YYNGEE. The CDR3 DNA reads as TGTGCCAGCAGCACCACGGGGCGCGGGGAGACCCAGTACTTC. The encoded protein is CASSTTGRGETQYF.

This clonotype was picked up many times. The chain employs TRBV27 and TRBJ1-2; D ambiguous. Looked up from germline, CDR1 is MNHEY and CDR2 is SMNVEV (reference sequence). V was clipped by 2 bases and J by 4 bases, with 11 bases between them. The CDR3 sequence is 14 residues long. The CDR3 loop reads CASSLSWGGYGYTF. CDR3 bases: TGTGCCAGCAGTTTAAGCTGGGGAGGCTATGGCTACACCTTC.

This clonotype was counted many times. One end of the junction is discordant with germline, which a read error may explain. The V and J genes are TRBV7-7 and TRBJ2-2; D is possibly TRBD2 (5 bases). Germline CDR1 and CDR2: SSHAT and FNYEAQ (reference sequence). This CDR3 spans 14 amino acids. Here the CDR3 reads CASSLAGDTGELFF. As DNA, the CDR3 is TGTGCTAGCAGCTTAGCCGGGGACACCGGGGAGCTGTTTTTT. The full variable domain, with the rest looked up from reference TRBV7-7 and TRBJ2-2, is GAGVSQSPRYKVTKRGQDVTLRCDPISSHATLYWYQQALGQGPEFLTYFNYEAQPDKSGLPSDRFSAERPEGSISTLTIQRTEQRDSAMYRCASSLAGDTGELFFGEGSRLTVL.

This clonotype was observed many times. This chain uses TRBV24-1 with TRBJ2-5; 9 bases map to TRBD2. The CDR3 covers 14 residues. Unmatched junction bases numbered 4, after V lost 4 bases and J lost 5 bases. CDR1 and CDR2 from the germline V gene are KGHDR and SFDVKD. The CDR3 region is CATSDLTSGETQYF. The CDR3 bases are TGTGCCACCAGTGACCTCACTAGCGGGGAGACCCAGTACTTC.

This clonotype was found many times. The V call is TRBV20-1, the J call TRBJ2-4; D is perhaps TRBD1 (5 bases). The CDR3 spans 17 residues. Germline CDR1 and CDR2: DFQATT and SNEGSKA (reference sequence). Trimming left V 0 bases short and J 0 bases short, with 15 bases between. Written as DNA, the CDR3 is TGCAGTGCTAGAGACTTGAGACAGAACCTAGCCAAAAACATTCAGTACTTC. This sequence encodes CSARDLRQNLAKNIQYF.

In regard to this clonotype: Given a much more abundant clone one base away, this may be a read error. The chain combines TRBV5-1 with TRBJ1-3, with D hard to call. The V end was cut by 2 bases, the J end by 0 bases, with 12 bases between. In germline, CDR1 is SGHRS, CDR2 YFSETQ. This CDR3 spans 16 amino acids. CDR3 region: CASSFAPVPSGNTIYF. As DNA, the CDR3 is TGCGCCAGCAGCTTTGCACCGGTCCCCTCTGGAAACACCATATATTTT.

This clonotype was seen a few times. The chain uses TRBV11-1 and TRBJ2-5; possibly TRBD1 or TRBD2 for D (5 bases each). Trimming removed 5 bases at V and 1 base at J, with 11 bases between. Germline CDR1 is SGHAT and CDR2 is FQDESV (reference sequence). The CDR3 runs 14 residues. Here the CDR3 reads CASSRDGLQETQYF. The CDR3 coding sequence is TGTGCCAGCAGCCGGGACGGACTCCAAGAGACCCAGTACTTC.

This clonotype was seen ten or more times. This rearrangement joins TRBV4-3 to TRBJ2-3; D unclear. The germline V and J ends were trimmed by 4 bases and 0 bases, with 14 bases remaining between them. Germline V gene lookup returns CDR1 LGHNA and CDR2 YSLEER. CDR3 size: 16 residues. As DNA, the CDR3 is TGCGCCAGCAGCCGCTCACCTACCTCTAGCACAGATACGCAGTATTTT. This encodes CASSRSPTSSTDTQYF.

The table lists this clonotype with many counts. This chain uses TRBV7-9 with TRBJ1-1, with a tentative D call TRBD1 (6 bases). The CDR3 runs to 13 residues. V lost 2 bases and J 7 bases, leaving 11 bases between the germline ends. CDR1 is SEHNR and CDR2 is FQNEAQ in the germline V gene (reference sequence). CDR3 sequence: CASSLNRQDEAFF. CDR3 coding DNA: TGTGCCAGCAGCTTAAACAGACAGGATGAAGCTTTCTTT. Drawing the rest from reference TRBV7-9 and TRBJ1-1, the complete variable domain is DTGVSQNPRHKITKRGQNVTFRCDPISEHNRLYWYRQTLGQGPEFLTYFQNEAQLEKSRLLSDRFSAERPKGSFSTLEIQRTEQGDSAMYLCASSLNRQDEAFFGQGTRLTVV.

This clonotype was recorded many times. The V gene is TRBV19, the J gene TRBJ2-3; the D call may be TRBD1 or TRBD2 (7 bases each). Between the trimmed V and J ends, which lost 4 bases and 2 bases, there was a span of 22 bases. Germline V gene data show CDR1 as LNHDA and CDR2 as SQIVND (reference sequence). There are 18 residues in the CDR3. The CDR3 sequence: CASSKGRSQGGITDTQYF. CDR3 nucleotides: TGTGCCAGTAGTAAGGGCCGCTCCCAGGGGGGGATCACAGATACGCAGTATTTT.

This clonotype has a count of ten or more. The chain carries TRBV7-2 and TRBJ2-2, with D hard to call. This CDR3 is 16 amino acids long. Per the germline V gene, CDR1 is SGHTA and CDR2 is FQGNSA. With 2 bases removed from V and 4 bases from J, the gap between germline ends came to 14 bases. In DNA form, the CDR3 reads TGTGCCAGCAGCTTAAAGCCCGGCTCGGTCACCGGGGAGCTGTTTTTT. Residues: CASSLKPGSVTGELFF.

This clonotype was seen at least ten times. The CDR3: CSARTGAQYGYTF. In DNA, the CDR3 is TGCAGTGCTAGAACGGGGGCGCAATATGGCTACACCTTC. The chain carries TRBV20-1 and TRBJ1-2, with D possibly matching TRBD1 (6 bases). V was pared by 2 bases and J by 5 bases, with 12 bases between. Germline lookup yields CDR1 DFQATT and CDR2 SNEGSKA (reference sequence). The CDR3 is 13 residues long.

Regarding this clonotype: A much larger clone differs from this one at a single base, so this may be a read error. J is TRBJ2-7 and V is TRBV6-2 or TRBV6-3, with 7 bases aligning to TRBD1. J gave up 6 bases and V 10 bases, and 9 bases lay outside the gene matches. CDR1 and CDR2 (germline): MNHEY, SVGEGT. This CDR3 comprises 12 residues. The DNA for the CDR3 is TGTGCCATCAGCCAGACAGGGAGCGAGCAGTACTTC. Residues: CAISQTGSEQYF.

Many counts were recorded for this clonotype. The genes are TRBV4-3 and TRBJ2-3; TRBD2 is a possible D gene (6 bases). V was cut by 0 bases and J by 9 bases, with 10 bases left in between. This CDR3 contains 13 residues. Per the germline V gene, CDR1 is LGHNA and CDR2 is YSLEER. The CDR3 is CASSQEMGGTQYF. CDR3 sequence (DNA): TGCGCCAGCAGCCAAGAAATGGGGGGAACGCAGTATTTT.

Many counts were recorded for this clonotype. V gene TRBV7-3 combines with J gene TRBJ2-6; D unresolved. CDR1 is SGHTA, CDR2 FQGTGA, per germline. CDR3 length equals 15 residues. Trimming shortened V by 5 bases and J by 1 base, and 9 bases separated the two germline ends. The CDR3 loop is CASSPTLSGANVLTF. The CDR3 DNA follows: TGTGCCAGCAGCCCAACCTTATCTGGGGCCAACGTCCTGACTTTC. The full variable domain, in which reference TRBV7-3 and TRBJ2-6 provide the parts outside the CDR3, is GAGVSQTPSNKVTEKGKYVELRCDPISGHTALYWYRQSLGQGPEFLIYFQGTGAADDSGLPNDRFFAVRPEGSVSTLKIQRTERGDSAVYLCASSPTLSGANVLTFGAGSRLTVL.

There are many counts of this clonotype. The chain carries TRBV4-3 and TRBJ2-7; 12 positions match TRBD1. Germline CDR1 and CDR2: LGHNA and YSLEER. The CDR3 runs to 16 residues. V was pared by 0 bases and J by 6 bases, with 6 bases of the junction left unmatched. CDR3 bases: TGCGCCAGCAGCCAAGAGTGGGACAGGGGGCAAGGCGAGCAGTACTTC. As protein: CASSQEWDRGQGEQYF.

This clonotype was detected ten times or more. The chain joins TRBV20-1 to TRBJ2-2; D gene uncertain. V was pared by 0 bases and J by 2 bases, with 1 base between. CDR3 length: 12 amino acids. The germline V gene encodes CDR1 DFQATT and CDR2 SNEGSKA (reference sequence). The DNA of the CDR3 is TGCAGTGCTAGAGAAAACACCGGGGAGCTGTTTTTT. It is translated as CSARENTGELFF.

This clonotype was found many times. Written as DNA, the CDR3 is TGTGCCAGCAGCCTAGACAGGGCGAACATTCAGTACTTC. It codes for CASSLDRANIQYF. V gene TRBV5-6 combines with J gene TRBJ2-4; 7 bases are shared with TRBD1. CDR3 size: 13 residues. V dropped 4 bases and J dropped 7; count of bases not matched to a gene: 5. CDR1 SGHDT and CDR2 YYEEEE come from the germline V gene.

This clonotype was detected many times. The chain couples TRBV28 to TRBJ1-2; D is undetermined. Germline CDR1 reads MDHEN; CDR2 reads SYDVKM. This CDR3 comprises 17 residues. V was trimmed by 0 bases and J by 5 bases, leaving 19 bases between them. The CDR3 DNA is TGTGCCAGCAGTTTATGGATTTGGACGGATCAAGCATATGGCTACACCTTC. This encodes CASSLWIWTDQAYGYTF.

This clonotype was found many times. The chain couples TRBV5-1 to TRBJ1-2; D unclear. Germline CDR1 reads SGHRS; CDR2 reads YFSETQ. The germline V and J ends were trimmed by 1 base and 0 bases, with 4 bases remaining between them. CDR3 length: 13 residues. The CDR3 sequence is CASSLSPNYGYTF. DNA of the CDR3: TGCGCCAGCAGCTTGTCCCCTAACTATGGCTACACCTTC.

This clonotype has just a few counts. The rearrangement links TRBV7-2 to TRBJ2-2, with unresolved D. Per the germline V gene, CDR1 is SGHTA and CDR2 is FQGNSA. The CDR3 contains 12 residues. V was cut by 5 bases and J by 10 bases, with 11 bases left in between. The CDR3 nucleotides are TGTGCCAGCAGCCTCGGGTGGGCGGAGCTGTTTTTT. Protein sequence: CASSLGWAELFF.